The clone carrying this T cell receptor beta chain was recorded a few times. What it binds is unknown. This specimen belongs to a study of T cells after yellow fever vaccination. Whole-study context: Any fraction with a low cell number was prepared using SMART-Seq v4 Ultra Low Input. Study-wide results and caveats: At under 97% for CD4 and 70% to 90% for CD8, most primary-vaccination clones showed up again after the booster. High-abundance clonotypes from the bulk population could contaminate FACS-sorted repertoires.

One entry per CDR3 protein results from TCRdb running MiXCR on the 5' RACE reads. The sample shows some 320,000 distinct CDR3 sequences, roughly 4% of them seen only once. The CDR3 spans 14 residues. Germline-derived CDR1 and CDR2 are SGHTS and YDEGEE. The germline V and J ends were trimmed by 0 bases and 2 bases, with 8 bases remaining between them. The clonotype was recovered from a young man who received the YFV17D yellow fever vaccine. This rearrangement joins TRBV5-8 to TRBJ1-1; D uncertain. The sequencing used PBMCs, collected 5 days after the yellow fever booster vaccination. The CDR3 coding sequence is TGTGCCAGCAGCTTGGGGAGAGTTAACACTGAAGCTTTCTTT. It codes for CASSLGRVNTEAFF.